This T cell receptor (beta chain) was profiled in a study of PD-L1 blockade in urothelial cancer (dated by TCRdb to about 2017). At the level of the whole study: Every patient began therapy in about 2014 and was given atezolizumab 1,200 mg intravenously every 3 weeks. Twenty-nine patients had pretreatment blood TCR-seq, about 24 had at least one posttreatment blood collection, and about 24 had tumor TCR-seq. About nine tenths of the roughly 29 patients were males with bladder-origin urothelial cancer, and about 65% of the roughly 30 reported a prior smoking history. Durable clinical benefit was achieved by nine patients and was not achieved by 20 patients. Patients had an ECOG performance status of 0 or 1 and had received between 0 and 3 prior chemotherapy regimens. The study, an exploratory multi-omic analysis, examined somatic, immune and clinical correlates of response to PD-L1 blockade with atezolizumab in urothelial cancer. Blood samples gave median yields of around 140,000 T cells and around 88,000 unique TCRs, along with a median clonality of roughly 0.08. Blood samples were analyzed at 3 weeks after treatment start (second dose) and at 6 weeks after treatment start. In the same patients, whole exome sequencing and RNA sequencing of pretreatment tumors were performed in addition to TCR sequencing. Pretreatment tumor samples and matched peripheral blood, collected serially before and after atezolizumab treatment, underwent TCR sequencing. Durable clinical benefit was defined as a progression-free survival longer than 6 months, and TCR features were additionally tested against progression-free survival and overall survival. Paper-wide results and their limitations: Greater expansion of tumor-associated TCR clones in peripheral blood 3 weeks after the start of treatment was observed in patients with durable benefit (n ≈ 20, p = 0.022). A pretreatment peripheral blood TCR clonality below the median was linked to improved progression-free and overall survival. Because of the small sample size (n ≈ 31) and the many exploratory analyses performed, the results are intended to be regarded as hypothesis-generating.

In regard to this clone: This clone's antigen is unknown. Base qualities are not provided; no much larger clone lies one nucleotide away.

The germline V and J ends show losses of 1 base and 0 bases respectively, and no gene match explains 7 bases of the junction. From the cysteine through the phenylalanine, the CDR3 covers 19 amino acids. Kept here is only the CDR3 DNA, which spans 57 bases and is read in frame from base 1. According to the germline V gene (reference sequence), CDR1 reads LNHDA and CDR2 reads SQIVND. A total of 29 patients with locally advanced or metastatic urothelial carcinoma, treated at Memorial Sloan Kettering on a trial protocol, made up the cohort. Peripheral blood mononuclear cells were collected from each patient pretreatment and during treatment, giving between 1 and 8 total time points per patient. The Qiagen DNeasy Blood extraction kit was used to purify genomic DNA from total PBMCs and tumor samples. PBMCs were collected pretreatment and during treatment, and were isolated and stored as previously described.

Each PCR received spiked-in synthetic TCR analog templates so that absolute template abundance could be estimated from read counts. TCRbeta CDR3 regions were amplified from genomic DNA with bias-controlled V and J gene primers using the immunoSEQ assay. Rearranged TCRbeta segments were sequenced at approximately 20X coverage. Per the authors' processing: Sequencing errors were corrected by clustering and CDR3s were annotated against IMGT to assign V, D and J genes. Out-of-frame and stop-codon sequences were excluded, and only productive TCRbeta rearrangements were used in downstream analyses. Clonality was computed as one minus Shannon entropy normalized by the log of the number of unique productive sequences. Clones differing between time points or between blood and tumor were identified by Fisher's exact test with Benjamini-Hochberg correction at adjusted p below 0.01. The immuneACCESS repertoire file appears here via TCRdb, limited to in-frame rearrangements. These files lack a portion of the clones; in checked studies, under half of the deficit traces to unresolved V genes, and the cause of the others is not known. V and J calls plus clone size are reproduced from that table; the DNA served to infer D and trimming. The sample includes about 71,000 clones, with around nine tenths observed a single time. Together, the top ten hold around 3.5% of the sample.

The rearranged segments are TRBV19 and TRBJ2-4, with 12 bases matching TRBD2. The material sequenced was PBMCs, taken around atezolizumab (anti-PD-L1) treatment. This receptor was obtained from a man between 60 and 75 years old with urothelial cancer. The nucleotide sequence reads TGTGCCAGTAGTATAGGACTAGCGGGGGCCCTGCTAGCCAAAAACATTCAGTACTTC. This yields the protein CASSIGLAGALLAKNIQYF.